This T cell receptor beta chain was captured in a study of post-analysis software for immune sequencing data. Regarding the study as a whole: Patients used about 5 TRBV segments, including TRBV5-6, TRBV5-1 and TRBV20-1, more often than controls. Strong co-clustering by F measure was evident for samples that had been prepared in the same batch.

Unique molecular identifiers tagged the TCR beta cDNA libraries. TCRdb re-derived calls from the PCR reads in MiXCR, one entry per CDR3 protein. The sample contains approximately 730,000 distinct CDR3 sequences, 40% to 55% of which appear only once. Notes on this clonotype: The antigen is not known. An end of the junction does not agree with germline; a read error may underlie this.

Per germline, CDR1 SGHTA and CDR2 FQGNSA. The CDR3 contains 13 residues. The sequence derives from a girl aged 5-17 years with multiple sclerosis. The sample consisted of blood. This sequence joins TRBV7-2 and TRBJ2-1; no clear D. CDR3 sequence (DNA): TGTTCCAGCAGCATGGGCAACTACAATGAGCAGTTCTTC. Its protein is CSSSMGNYNEQFF.